This TCR beta chain was captured by sequencing in a study of siplizumab effects on memory and regulatory T cells. Sequencing was performed with immunoSEQ multiplex PCR; in TCRdb, only in-frame clones are kept and a portion is missing. Seen here are around 100,000 clones, roughly 94% observed once, and the top ten hold less than 0.4%. V was pared by 5 bases and J by 0 bases, with 14 bases between. The CDR3 has 15 amino acids. Germline V CDR1 and CDR2: SGHTA, FQGNSA. The origin of this receptor is a human donor in good health. The material sequenced was non-Treg CD4+ T cells sorted from blood. This chain connects TRBV7-2 to TRBJ2-7, with D possibly TRBD1 on 6 matching bases. The DNA for the CDR3 is TGTGCCAGCAGCCGCGACAGGTCGAGCTCCTACGAGCAGTACTTC. This sequence encodes CASSRDRSSSYEQYF.